Following are 3 T cell receptor beta chains from one sample sequenced in a study of shared clonotypes between healthy human individuals. TCRdb keeps only in-frame clones here, not all; method: immunoSEQ multiplex PCR. This table has 2 million to 2.5 million clones, 90% to 96% appearing once. Source material: naive CD4+ T cells sorted from blood. This sample's subset: CD45RA+ positively selected. The receptors were gathered from a man aged 18-30 years in good health.

The chain has TRBV30 and TRBJ2-1; D not certain. Trimming shortened V by 0 bases and J by 6 bases, and 9 bases separated the two germline ends. Germline V gene lookup returns CDR1 GTSNPN and CDR2 SVGIG (reference sequence). The CDR3 sequence is 13 residues long. The CDR3 DNA is TGTGCCTGGAGTGTTAGGTTAACCAATGAGCAGTTCTTC. Translating it yields CAWSVRLTNEQFF.

V and J are TRBV4-3 and TRBJ2-3, with TRBD1 matching 8 bases. The J segment lost 7 bases and the V segment lost 1 base, leaving 7 bases of the junction unmatched. CDR1 is LGHNA, CDR2 YSLEER, per germline. The CDR3 totals 15 residues. The CDR3 loop reads CASSQAGQGWHTQYF. The CDR3, as DNA: TGCGCCAGCAGCCAAGCCGGACAGGGATGGCATACGCAGTATTTT.

The genes are TRBV19 and TRBJ2-5, with TRBD1 identical over 11 bases. The CDR3 contains 22 residues. With 8 bases clipped from V and 6 bases from J, the junction kept 32 bases outside the gene matches. Looked up from germline, CDR1 is LNHDA and CDR2 is SQIVND (reference sequence). CDR3 nucleotides: TGTGCCAGTTCTAAGGTGCATCGGAAGGGACAGGGGGAGACGGGGGTTCTAAAGACCCAGTACTTC. It is translated as CASSKVHRKGQGETGVLKTQYF.